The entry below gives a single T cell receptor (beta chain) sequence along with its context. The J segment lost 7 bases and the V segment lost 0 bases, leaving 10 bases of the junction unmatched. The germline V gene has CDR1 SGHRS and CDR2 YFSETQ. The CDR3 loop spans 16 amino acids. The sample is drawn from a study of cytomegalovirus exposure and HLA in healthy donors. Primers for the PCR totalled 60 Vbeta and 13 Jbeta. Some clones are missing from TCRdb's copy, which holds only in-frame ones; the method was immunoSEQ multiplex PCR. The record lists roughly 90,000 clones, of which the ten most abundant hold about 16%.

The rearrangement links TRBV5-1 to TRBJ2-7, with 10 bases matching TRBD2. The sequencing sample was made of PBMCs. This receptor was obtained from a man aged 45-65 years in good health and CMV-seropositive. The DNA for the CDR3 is TGCGCCAGCAGCTTGGATCCTAGCGGGAGCGGTTGGGAGCAGTACTTC. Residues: CASSLDPSGSGWEQYF.